The clone carrying this T cell receptor beta chain was seen a single time. What it binds is unknown. The source of the sample is a study of T cell responses to AZD1222 COVID-19 vaccine. V dropped 3 bases and J dropped 5; count of bases not matched to a gene: 5. The CDR3 has 14 residues. From germline, CDR1 is LNHDA and CDR2 SQIVND (reference sequence). Only in-frame clones appear in the TCRdb table, and some are missing; sequencing was by immunoSEQ multiplex PCR. This sample yields 95,000 to 100,000 clones, of which around 87% are seen a single time; roughly 10% belongs to the top ten. Broader study findings: Spike as a whole was targeted by vaccine-associated CD4 TCRs, dominant at 160-218 and 743-854. White British donors predominated, females outnumbered males, and clonal diversity was possibly underestimated.

This specimen consisted of peripheral blood, obtained 28 days after the second AZD1222 dose. The clonotype was recovered from an adult who received the AZD1222 COVID-19 vaccine. This chain uses TRBV19 with TRBJ1-1, with TRBD1 identical over 8 bases. CDR3 nucleotide sequence: TGTGCCAGTAGTATTGCAGGGGGCGGGACTGAAGCTTTCTTT. This encodes CASSIAGGGTEAFF.